This entry concerns a single T cell receptor (beta chain). This entry is derived from a study of blood T cell repertoires in COVID-19. Study-wide context: Acute-phase and convalescent COVID-19 samples originated in the United States, Italy and Spain. PBMCs, B-cell-depleted T cells, or T cells were the source of the cDNA or gDNA that made up the material.

The CDR3 is 13 residues long. V shed 4 bases and J shed 4 bases, with 9 bases lying between them. The V gene's germline CDR1 is SNHLY and CDR2 FYNNEI. Original handling: Reference gene primer amplification gave estimated nucleated cell counts. Method: immunoSEQ multiplex PCR; TCRdb's copy keeps in-frame clones and lacks some. V and J calls and clone size are as listed in that table; D and trimming were resolved from the DNA. Of 650,000 to 800,000 clones listed, 85% to 90% were seen once; the top ten hold 0.2% to 0.3%. Sequenced input: peripheral blood. The receptor was derived from a woman in her late teens or twenties with acute or convalescent COVID-19. The genes are TRBV2 and TRBJ2-3; possibly TRBD2 for D (5 bases). CDR3 nucleotides: TGTGCCAGCAGTGGAACTAGAGCAGATACGCAGTATTTT. It translates to CASSGTRADTQYF.